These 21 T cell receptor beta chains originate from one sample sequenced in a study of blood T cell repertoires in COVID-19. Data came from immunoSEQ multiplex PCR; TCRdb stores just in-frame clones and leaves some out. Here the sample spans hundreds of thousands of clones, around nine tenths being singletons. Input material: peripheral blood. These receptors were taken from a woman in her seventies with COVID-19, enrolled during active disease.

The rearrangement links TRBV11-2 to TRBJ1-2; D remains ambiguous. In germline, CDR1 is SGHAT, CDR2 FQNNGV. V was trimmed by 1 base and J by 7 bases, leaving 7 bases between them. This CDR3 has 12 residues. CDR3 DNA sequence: TGTGCCAGCAGCTTAGTTAGCACTGGCTACACCTTC. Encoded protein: CASSLVSTGYTF. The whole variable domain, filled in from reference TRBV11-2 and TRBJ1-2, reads EAGVAQSPRYKIIEKRQSVAFWCNPISGHATLYWYQQILGQGPKLLIQFQNNGVVDDSQLPKDRFSAERLKGVDSTLKIQPAKLEDSAVYLCASSLVSTGYTFGSGTRLTVV.

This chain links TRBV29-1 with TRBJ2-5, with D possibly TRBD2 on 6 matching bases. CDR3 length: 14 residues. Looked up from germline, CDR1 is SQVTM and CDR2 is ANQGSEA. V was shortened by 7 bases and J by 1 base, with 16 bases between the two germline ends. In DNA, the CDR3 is TGCAGCGGCGCCGGGGGACTCCTCCAAGAGACCCAGTACTTC. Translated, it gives CSGAGGLLQETQYF.

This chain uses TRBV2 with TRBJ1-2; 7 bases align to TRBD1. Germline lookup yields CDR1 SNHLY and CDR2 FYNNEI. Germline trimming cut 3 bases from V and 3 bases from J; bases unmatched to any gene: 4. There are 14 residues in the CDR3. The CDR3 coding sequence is TGTGCCAGCAGTGATGGTCAGGGGGACTATGGCTACACCTTC. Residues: CASSDGQGDYGYTF. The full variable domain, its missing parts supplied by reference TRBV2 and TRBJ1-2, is EPEVTQTPSHQVTQMGQEVILRCVPISNHLYFYWYRQILGQKVEFLVSFYNNEISEKSEIFDDQFSVERPDGSNFTLKIRSTKLEDSAMYFCASSDGQGDYGYTFGSGTRLTVV.

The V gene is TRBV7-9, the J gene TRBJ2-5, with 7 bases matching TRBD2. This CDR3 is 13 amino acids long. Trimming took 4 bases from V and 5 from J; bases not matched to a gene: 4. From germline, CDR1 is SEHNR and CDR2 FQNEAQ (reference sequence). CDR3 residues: CASSSSGVETQYF. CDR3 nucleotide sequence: TGTGCCAGCAGCTCGAGCGGGGTGGAGACCCAGTACTTC.

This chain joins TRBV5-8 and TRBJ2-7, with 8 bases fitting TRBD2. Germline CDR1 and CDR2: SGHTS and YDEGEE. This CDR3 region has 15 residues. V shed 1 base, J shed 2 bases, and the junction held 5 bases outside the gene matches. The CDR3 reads CASSLSPGGAYEQYF. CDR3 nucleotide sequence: TGTGCCAGCAGCTTGAGTCCCGGGGGGGCCTACGAGCAGTACTTC.

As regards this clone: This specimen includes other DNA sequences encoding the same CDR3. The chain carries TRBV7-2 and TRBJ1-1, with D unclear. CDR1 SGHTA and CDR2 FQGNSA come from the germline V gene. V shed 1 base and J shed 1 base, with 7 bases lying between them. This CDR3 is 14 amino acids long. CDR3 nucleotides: TGTGCCAGCAGCTTAGGAGGCGGGAACACTGAAGCTTTCTTT. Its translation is CASSLGGGNTEAFF.

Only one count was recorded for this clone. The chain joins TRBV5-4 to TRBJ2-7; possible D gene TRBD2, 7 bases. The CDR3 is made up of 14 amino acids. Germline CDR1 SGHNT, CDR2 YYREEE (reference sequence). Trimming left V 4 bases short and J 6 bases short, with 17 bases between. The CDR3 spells CASSPDGGAREQYF. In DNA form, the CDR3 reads TGTGCCAGCAGCCCTGATGGGGGGGCACGCGAGCAGTACTTC.

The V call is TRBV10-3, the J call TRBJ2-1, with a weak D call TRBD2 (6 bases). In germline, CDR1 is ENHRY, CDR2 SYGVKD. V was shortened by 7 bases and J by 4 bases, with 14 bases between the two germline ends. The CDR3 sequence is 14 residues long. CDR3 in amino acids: CAITPGLGYNEQFF. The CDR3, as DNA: TGTGCCATCACCCCGGGACTGGGATACAATGAGCAGTTCTTC.

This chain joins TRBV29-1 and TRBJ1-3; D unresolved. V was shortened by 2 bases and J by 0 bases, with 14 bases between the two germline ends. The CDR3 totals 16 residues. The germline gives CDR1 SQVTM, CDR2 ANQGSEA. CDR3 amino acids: CSVESAGGLSGNTIYF. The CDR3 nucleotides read TGCAGCGTTGAATCGGCAGGAGGCCTCTCTGGAAACACCATATATTTT. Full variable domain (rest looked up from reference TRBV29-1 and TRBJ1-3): SAVISQKPSRDICQRGTSLTIQCQVDSQVTMMFWYRQQPGQSLTLIATANQGSEATYESGFVIDKFPISRPNLTFSTLTVSNMSPEDSSIYLCSVESAGGLSGNTIYFGEGSWLTVV.

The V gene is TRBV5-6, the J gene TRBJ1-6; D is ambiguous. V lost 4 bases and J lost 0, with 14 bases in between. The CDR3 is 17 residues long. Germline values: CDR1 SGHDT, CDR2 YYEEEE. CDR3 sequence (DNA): TGTGCCAGCAGCCCCGCCTTACCCAGCTCCTATAATTCACCCCTCCACTTT. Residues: CASSPALPSSYNSPLHF.

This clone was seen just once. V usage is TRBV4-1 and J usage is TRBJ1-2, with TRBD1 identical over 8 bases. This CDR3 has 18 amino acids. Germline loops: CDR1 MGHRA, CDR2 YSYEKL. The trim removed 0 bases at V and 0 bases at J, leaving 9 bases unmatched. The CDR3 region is CASSQDRWGQVTNYGYTF. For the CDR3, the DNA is TGCGCCAGCAGCCAAGATCGATGGGGACAGGTTACTAACTATGGCTACACCTTC.

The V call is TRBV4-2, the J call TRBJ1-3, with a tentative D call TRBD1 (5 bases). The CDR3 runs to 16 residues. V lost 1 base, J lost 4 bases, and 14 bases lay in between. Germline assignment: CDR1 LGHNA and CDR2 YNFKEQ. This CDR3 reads CASSQGGTGGGNTIYF. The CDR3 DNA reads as TGTGCCAGCAGCCAAGGAGGGACCGGAGGGGGAAACACCATATATTTT.

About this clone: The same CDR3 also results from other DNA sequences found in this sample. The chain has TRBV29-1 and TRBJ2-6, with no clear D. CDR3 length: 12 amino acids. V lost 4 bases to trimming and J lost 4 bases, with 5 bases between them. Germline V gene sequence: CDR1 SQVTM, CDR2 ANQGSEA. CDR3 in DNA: TGCAGCGTTGTATCCGGGGCCAACGTCCTGACTTTC. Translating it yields CSVVSGANVLTF.

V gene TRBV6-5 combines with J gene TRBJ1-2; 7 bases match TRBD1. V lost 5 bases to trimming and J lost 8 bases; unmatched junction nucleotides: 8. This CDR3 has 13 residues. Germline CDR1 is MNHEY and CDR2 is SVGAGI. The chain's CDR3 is CASSKQGKGGYTF. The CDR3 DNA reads TGTGCCAGCAGTAAACAGGGGAAGGGGGGCTACACCTTC.

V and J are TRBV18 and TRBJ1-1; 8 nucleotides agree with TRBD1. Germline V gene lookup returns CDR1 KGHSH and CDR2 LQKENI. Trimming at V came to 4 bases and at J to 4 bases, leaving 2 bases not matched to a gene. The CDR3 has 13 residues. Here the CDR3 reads CASSQGTGTEAFF. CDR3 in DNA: TGTGCCAGCTCACAGGGGACAGGCACTGAAGCTTTCTTT.

The CDR3, as DNA: TGTGCCAGCTCACCAGAGGTGAATCAGCCCCAGCATTTT. Translating it yields CASSPEVNQPQHF. The gene calls are TRBV18 and TRBJ1-5; no clear D gene. The ends were cut back, 2 bases at V and 4 bases at J, with 6 bases in the middle. CDR3 length equals 13 residues. Germline values: CDR1 KGHSH, CDR2 LQKENI.

The CDR3 reads CASSAGLAGGKKETQYF. The DNA for the CDR3 is TGTGCCAGCAGCGCGGGACTAGCGGGGGGGAAAAAAGAGACCCAGTACTTC. The V gene is TRBV3-1 (or the pseudogene TRBV3-2), the J gene TRBJ2-5; 16 nucleotides agree with TRBD2. The CDR3 has 17 residues. Germline trimming cut 5 bases from V and 3 bases from J; bases unmatched to any gene: 6. Germline V gene lookup returns CDR1 LGHDT and CDR2 YNNKEL (reference sequence).

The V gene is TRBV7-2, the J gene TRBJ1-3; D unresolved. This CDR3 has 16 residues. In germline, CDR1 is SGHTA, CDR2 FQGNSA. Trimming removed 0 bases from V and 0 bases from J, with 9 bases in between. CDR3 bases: TGTGCCAGCAGCTTAGCAATCGCGGGCTCTGGAAACACCATATATTTT. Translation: CASSLAIAGSGNTIYF.

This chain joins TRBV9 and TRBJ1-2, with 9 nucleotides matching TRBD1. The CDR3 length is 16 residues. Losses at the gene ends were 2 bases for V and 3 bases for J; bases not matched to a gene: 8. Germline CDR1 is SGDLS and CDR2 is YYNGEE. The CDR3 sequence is CASSVLDRGIDYGYTF. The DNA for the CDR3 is TGTGCCAGCAGCGTTCTCGACAGGGGGATCGACTATGGCTACACCTTC. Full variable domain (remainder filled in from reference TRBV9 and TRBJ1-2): DSGVTQTPKHLITATGQRVTLRCSPRSGDLSVYWYQQSLDQGLQFLIQYYNGEERAKGNILERFSAQQFPDLHSELNLSSLELGDSALYFCASSVLDRGIDYGYTFGSGTRLTVV.

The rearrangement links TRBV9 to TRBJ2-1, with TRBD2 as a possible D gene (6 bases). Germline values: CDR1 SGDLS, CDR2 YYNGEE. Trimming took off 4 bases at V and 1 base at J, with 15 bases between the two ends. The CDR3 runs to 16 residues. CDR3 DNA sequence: TGTGCCAGCAGCTCTCTAGCCGGGGGATCCTACAATGAGCAGTTCTTC. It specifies CASSSLAGGSYNEQFF.

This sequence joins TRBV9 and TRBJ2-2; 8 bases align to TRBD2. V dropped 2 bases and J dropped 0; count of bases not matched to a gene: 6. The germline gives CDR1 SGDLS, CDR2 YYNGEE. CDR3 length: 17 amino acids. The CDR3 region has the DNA TGTGCCAGCAGCGTGGGAGCGGGGGCCGCGAACACCGGGGAGCTGTTTTTT. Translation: CASSVGAGAANTGELFF. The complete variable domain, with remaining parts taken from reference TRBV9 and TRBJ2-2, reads DSGVTQTPKHLITATGQRVTLRCSPRSGDLSVYWYQQSLDQGLQFLIQYYNGEERAKGNILERFSAQQFPDLHSELNLSSLELGDSALYFCASSVGAGAANTGELFFGEGSRLTVL.